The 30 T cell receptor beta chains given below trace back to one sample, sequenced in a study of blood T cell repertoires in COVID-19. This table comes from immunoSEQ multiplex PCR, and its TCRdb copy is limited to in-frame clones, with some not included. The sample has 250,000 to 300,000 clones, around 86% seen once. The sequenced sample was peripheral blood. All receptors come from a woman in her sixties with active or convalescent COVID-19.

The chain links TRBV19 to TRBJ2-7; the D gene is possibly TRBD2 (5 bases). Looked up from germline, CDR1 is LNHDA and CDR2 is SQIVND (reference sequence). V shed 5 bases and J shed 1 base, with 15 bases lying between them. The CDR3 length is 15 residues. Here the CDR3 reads CASSVSRRGSYEQYF. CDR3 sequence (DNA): TGTGCCAGTAGTGTCTCGAGAAGAGGGTCCTACGAGCAGTACTTC.

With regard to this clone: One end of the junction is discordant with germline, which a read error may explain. CDR3 loop: CASRLGTTSLEF. The CDR3 region has the DNA TGTGCCAGCAGATTAGGGACTACGAGTTTGGAGTTC. The chain uses TRBV13 and TRBJ2-7, with 7 positions matching TRBD2. There are 12 residues in the CDR3. Germline V lookup: CDR1 PRHDT, CDR2 FYEKMQ (reference sequence).

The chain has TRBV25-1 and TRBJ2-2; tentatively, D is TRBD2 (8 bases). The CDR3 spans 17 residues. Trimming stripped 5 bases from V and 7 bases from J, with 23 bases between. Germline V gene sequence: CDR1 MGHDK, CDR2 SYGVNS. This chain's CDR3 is CASSHTDGRGRNGELFF. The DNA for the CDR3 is TGTGCCAGCAGTCATACCGACGGGAGGGGGCGGAACGGGGAGCTGTTTTTT.

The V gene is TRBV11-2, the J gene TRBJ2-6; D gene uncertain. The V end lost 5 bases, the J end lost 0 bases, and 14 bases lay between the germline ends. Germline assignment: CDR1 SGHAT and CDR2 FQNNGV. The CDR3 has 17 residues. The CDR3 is CASSLAGGSSGANVLTF. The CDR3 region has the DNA TGTGCCAGCAGCCTCGCCGGCGGCAGCTCTGGGGCCAACGTCCTGACTTTC. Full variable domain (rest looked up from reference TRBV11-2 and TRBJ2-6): EAGVAQSPRYKIIEKRQSVAFWCNPISGHATLYWYQQILGQGPKLLIQFQNNGVVDDSQLPKDRFSAERLKGVDSTLKIQPAKLEDSAVYLCASSLAGGSSGANVLTFGAGSRLTVL.

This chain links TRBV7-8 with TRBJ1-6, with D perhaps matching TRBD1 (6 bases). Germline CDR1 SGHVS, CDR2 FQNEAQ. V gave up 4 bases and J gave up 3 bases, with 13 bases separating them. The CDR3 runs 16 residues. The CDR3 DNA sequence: TGTGCCAGCAGCTCTGGGGGGGCCAACTATAATTCACCCCTCCACTTT. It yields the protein CASSSGGANYNSPLHF. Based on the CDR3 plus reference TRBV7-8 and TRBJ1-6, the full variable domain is GAGVSQSPRYKVAKRGQDVALRCDPISGHVSLFWYQQALGQGPEFLTYFQNEAQLDKSGLPSDRFFAERPEGSVSTLKIQRTQQEDSAVYLCASSSGGANYNSPLHFGNGTRLTVT.

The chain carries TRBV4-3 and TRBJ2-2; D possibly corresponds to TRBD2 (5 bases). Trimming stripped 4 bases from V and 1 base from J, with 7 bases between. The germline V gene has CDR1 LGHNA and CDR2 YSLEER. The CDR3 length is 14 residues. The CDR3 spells CASSPAVNTGELFF. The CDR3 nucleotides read TGCGCCAGCAGCCCAGCGGTGAACACCGGGGAGCTGTTTTTT.

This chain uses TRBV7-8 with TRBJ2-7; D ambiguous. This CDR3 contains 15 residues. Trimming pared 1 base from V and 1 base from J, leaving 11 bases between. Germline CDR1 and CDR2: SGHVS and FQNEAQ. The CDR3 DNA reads TGTGCCAGCAGCTTAGACGCGGTTTTGTCCTACGAGCAGTACTTC. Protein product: CASSLDAVLSYEQYF.

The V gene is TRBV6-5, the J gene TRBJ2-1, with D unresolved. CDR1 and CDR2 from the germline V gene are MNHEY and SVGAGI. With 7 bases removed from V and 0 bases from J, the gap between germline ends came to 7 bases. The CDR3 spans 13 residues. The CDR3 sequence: CASKTSSYNEQFF. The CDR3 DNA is TGTGCCAGCAAAACCAGCTCCTACAATGAGCAGTTCTTC.

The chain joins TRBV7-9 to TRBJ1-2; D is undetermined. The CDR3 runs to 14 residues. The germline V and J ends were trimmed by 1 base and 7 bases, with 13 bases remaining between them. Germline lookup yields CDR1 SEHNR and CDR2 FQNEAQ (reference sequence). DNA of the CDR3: TGTGCCAGCAGCTTAGAGTTTCGAGGTCCTGGCTACACCTTC. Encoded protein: CASSLEFRGPGYTF.

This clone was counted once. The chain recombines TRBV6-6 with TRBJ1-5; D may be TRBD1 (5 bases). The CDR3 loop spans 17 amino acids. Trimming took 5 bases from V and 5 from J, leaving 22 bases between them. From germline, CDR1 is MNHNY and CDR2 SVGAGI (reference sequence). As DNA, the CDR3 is TGTGCCAGCAGTCACAGTGAGTCCGTAGGGGTTGATCAGCCCCAGCATTTT. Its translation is CASSHSESVGVDQPQHF.

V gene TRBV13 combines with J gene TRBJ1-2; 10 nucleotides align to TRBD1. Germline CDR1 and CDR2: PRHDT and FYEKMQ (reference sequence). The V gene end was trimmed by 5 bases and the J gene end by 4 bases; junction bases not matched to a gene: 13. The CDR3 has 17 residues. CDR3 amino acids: CASSPIRLDRGFYGYTF. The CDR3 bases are TGTGCCAGCAGCCCCATCCGATTGGACAGGGGGTTCTATGGCTACACCTTC.

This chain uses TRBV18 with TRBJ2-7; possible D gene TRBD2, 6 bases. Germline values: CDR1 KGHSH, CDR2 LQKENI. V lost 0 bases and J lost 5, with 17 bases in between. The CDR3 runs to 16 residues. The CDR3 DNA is TGTGCCAGCTCACCACCTTCTGGGGGGACGGCCGACGAGCAGTACTTC. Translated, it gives CASSPPSGGTADEQYF.

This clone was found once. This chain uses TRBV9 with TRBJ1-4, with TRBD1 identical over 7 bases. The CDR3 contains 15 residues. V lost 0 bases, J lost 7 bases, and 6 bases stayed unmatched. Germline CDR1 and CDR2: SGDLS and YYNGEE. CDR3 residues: CASSVVSGGIEKLFF. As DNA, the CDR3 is TGTGCCAGCAGCGTAGTGTCAGGGGGGATTGAAAAACTGTTTTTT.

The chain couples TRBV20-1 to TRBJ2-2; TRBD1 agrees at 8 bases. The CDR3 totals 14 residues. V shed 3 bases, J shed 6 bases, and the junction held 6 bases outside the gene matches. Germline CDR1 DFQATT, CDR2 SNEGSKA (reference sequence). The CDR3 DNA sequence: TGCAGTGCTAGTCGACAGGGGCGGGCCGGGGAGCTGTTTTTT. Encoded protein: CSASRQGRAGELFF.

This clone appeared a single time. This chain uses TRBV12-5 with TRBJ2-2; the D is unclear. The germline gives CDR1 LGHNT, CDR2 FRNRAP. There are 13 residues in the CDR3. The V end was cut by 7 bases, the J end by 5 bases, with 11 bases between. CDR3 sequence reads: CASALPVTGELFF. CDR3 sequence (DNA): TGTGCTAGTGCTCTTCCTGTAACCGGGGAGCTGTTTTTT.

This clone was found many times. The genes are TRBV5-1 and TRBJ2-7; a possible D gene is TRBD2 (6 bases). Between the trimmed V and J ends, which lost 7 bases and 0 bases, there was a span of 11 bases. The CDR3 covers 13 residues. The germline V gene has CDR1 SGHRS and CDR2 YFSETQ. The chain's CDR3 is CASRDWSSYEQYF. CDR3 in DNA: TGCGCCAGCCGGGACTGGAGCTCCTACGAGCAGTACTTC.

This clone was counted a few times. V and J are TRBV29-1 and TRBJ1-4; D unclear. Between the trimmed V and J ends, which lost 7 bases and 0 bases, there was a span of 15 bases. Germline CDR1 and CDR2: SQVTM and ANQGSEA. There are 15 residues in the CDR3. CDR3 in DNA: TGCAGCGCCCGGCGAGGGCATACAACTAATGAAAAACTGTTTTTT. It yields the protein CSARRGHTTNEKLFF. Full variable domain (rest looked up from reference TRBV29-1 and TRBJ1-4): SAVISQKPSRDICQRGTSLTIQCQVDSQVTMMFWYRQQPGQSLTLIATANQGSEATYESGFVIDKFPISRPNLTFSTLTVSNMSPEDSSIYLCSARRGHTTNEKLFFGSGTQLSVL.

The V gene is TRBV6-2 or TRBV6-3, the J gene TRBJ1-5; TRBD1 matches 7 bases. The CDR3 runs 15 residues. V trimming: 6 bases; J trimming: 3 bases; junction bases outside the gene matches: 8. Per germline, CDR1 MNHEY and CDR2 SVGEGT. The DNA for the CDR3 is TGTGCCAGCAGCATGACAGGGAGTGCCAATCAGCCCCAGCATTTT. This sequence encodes CASSMTGSANQPQHF.

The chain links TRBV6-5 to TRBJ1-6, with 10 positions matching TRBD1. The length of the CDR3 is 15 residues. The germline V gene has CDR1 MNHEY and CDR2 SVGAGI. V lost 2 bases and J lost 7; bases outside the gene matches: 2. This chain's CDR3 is CASSYPGQGNSPLHF. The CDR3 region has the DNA TGTGCCAGCAGTTACCCGGGACAGGGGAATTCACCCCTCCACTTT.

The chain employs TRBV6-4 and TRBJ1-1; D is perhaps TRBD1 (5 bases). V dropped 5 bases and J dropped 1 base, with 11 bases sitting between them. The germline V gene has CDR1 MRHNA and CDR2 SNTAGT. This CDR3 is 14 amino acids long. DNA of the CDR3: TGTGCCAGCAGTAGCCAGGGTAGGAACACTGAAGCTTTCTTT. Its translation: CASSSQGRNTEAFF.

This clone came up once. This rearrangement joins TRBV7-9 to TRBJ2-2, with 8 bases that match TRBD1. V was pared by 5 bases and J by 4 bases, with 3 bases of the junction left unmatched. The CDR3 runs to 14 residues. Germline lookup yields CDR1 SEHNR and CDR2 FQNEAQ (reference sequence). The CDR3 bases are TGTGCCAGCAGCCTGACAGGGGTCACCGGGGAGCTGTTTTTT. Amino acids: CASSLTGVTGELFF.

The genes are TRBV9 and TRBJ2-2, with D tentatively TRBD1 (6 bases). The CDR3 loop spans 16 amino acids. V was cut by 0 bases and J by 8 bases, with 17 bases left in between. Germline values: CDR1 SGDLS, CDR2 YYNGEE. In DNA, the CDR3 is TGTGCCAGCAGCGTAGTGGCAGGGGCCCCTTTGGGGGAGCTGTTTTTT. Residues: CASSVVAGAPLGELFF.

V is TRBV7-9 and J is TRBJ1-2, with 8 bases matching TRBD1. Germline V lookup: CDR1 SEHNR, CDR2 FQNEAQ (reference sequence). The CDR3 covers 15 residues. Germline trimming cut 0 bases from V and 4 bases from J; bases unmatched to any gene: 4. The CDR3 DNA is TGTGCCAGCAGCTTAGCTGGGACAGGCCTCTATGGCTACACCTTC. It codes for CASSLAGTGLYGYTF.

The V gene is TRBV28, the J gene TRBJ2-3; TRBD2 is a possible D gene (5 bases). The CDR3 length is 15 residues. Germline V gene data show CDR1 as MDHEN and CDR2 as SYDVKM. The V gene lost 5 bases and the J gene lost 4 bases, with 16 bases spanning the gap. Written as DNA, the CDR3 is TGTGCCAGCAGTCCAAGCGCGACTATCCCAGATACGCAGTATTTT. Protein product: CASSPSATIPDTQYF.

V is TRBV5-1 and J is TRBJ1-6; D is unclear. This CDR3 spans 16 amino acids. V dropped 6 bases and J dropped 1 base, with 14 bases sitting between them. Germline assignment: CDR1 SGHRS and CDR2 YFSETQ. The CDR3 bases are TGCGCCAGCACCCGCTCCCCGGTTTCCTATAATTCACCCCTCCACTTT. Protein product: CASTRSPVSYNSPLHF.

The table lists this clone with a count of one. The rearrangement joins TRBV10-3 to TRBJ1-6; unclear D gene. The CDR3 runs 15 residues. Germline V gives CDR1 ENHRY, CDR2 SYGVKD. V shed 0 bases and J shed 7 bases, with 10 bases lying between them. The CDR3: CAISESLTENSPLHF. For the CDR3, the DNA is TGTGCCATCAGTGAGTCTCTAACGGAGAATTCACCCCTCCACTTT.

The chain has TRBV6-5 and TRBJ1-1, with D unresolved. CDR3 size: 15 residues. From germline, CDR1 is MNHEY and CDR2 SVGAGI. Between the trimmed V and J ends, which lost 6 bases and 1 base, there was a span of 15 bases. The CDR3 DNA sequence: TGTGCCAGCAGGGACCCCTGGGGAGGGAACACTGAAGCTTTCTTT. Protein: CASRDPWGGNTEAFF.

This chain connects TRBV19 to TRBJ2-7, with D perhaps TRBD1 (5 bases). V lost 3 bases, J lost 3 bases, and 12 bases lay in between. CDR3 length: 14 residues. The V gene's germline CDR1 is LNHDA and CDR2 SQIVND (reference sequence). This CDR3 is CASSMIADSYEQYF. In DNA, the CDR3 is TGTGCCAGTAGTATGATAGCTGACAGCTACGAGCAGTACTTC.

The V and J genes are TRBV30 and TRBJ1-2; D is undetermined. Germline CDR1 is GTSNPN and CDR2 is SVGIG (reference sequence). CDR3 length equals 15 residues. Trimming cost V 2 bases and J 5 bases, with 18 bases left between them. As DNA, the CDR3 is TGTGCCTGGAGTCCGGGAGGAGGATTGGGTTATGGCTACACCTTC. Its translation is CAWSPGGGLGYGYTF.

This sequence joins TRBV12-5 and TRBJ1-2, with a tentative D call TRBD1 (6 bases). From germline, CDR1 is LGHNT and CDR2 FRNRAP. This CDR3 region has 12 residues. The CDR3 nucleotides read TGTGCCGGATTAGGCCCAGGGGATGGCTACACCTTC. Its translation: CAGLGPGDGYTF.